This T cell receptor beta chain came from a study of cytomegalovirus exposure and HLA in healthy donors. V lost 6 bases and J lost 7; bases outside the gene matches: 10. CDR3 length equals 14 residues. Germline CDR1 reads MNHEY; CDR2 reads SVGAGI. Method: immunoSEQ multiplex PCR; TCRdb's copy keeps in-frame clones and lacks some. The sample records some 90,000 clones, 87% being singletons. The chain recombines TRBV6-5 with TRBJ2-7, with 9 nucleotides matching TRBD1. The receptor's source is a young woman in good health and CMV-seronegative. Sequencing used PBMCs. The CDR3 DNA reads TGTGCCAGCAGCTTAGGGACAGGGCTCGGGGAGCAGTACTTC. This encodes CASSLGTGLGEQYF.